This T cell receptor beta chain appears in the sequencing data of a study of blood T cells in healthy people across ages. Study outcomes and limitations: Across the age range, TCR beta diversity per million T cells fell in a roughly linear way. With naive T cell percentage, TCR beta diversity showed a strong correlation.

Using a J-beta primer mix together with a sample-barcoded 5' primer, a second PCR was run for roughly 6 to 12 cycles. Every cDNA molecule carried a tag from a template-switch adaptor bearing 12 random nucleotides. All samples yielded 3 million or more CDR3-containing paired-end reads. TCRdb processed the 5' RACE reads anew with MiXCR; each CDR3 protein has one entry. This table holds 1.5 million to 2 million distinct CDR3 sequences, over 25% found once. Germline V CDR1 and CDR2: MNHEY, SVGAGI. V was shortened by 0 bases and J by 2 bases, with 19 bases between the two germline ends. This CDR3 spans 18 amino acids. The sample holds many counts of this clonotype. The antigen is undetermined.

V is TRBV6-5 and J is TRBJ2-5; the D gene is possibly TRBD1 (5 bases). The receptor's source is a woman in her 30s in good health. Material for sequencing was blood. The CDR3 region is CASSYSVGGAGPQETQYF. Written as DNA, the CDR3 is TGTGCCAGCAGTTACTCGGTCGGTGGGGCAGGGCCTCAAGAGACCCAGTACTTC.